The 12 T cell receptor beta chains listed next were all sequenced from one sample in a study of T cell responses to AZD1222 COVID-19 vaccine. The table came from immunoSEQ multiplex PCR; TCRdb's copy has only in-frame clones and leaves some out. The data contain 130,000 to 150,000 clones, roughly four fifths of them singletons. The sequenced sample was peripheral blood, obtained on day 0 of MenACWY control vaccination. The receptors shown here come from an adult in good health.

The chain joins TRBV28 to TRBJ1-4, with TRBD1 matching 9 bases. The germline gives CDR1 MDHEN, CDR2 SYDVKM. The CDR3 runs to 16 residues. Trimming removed 4 bases from V and 8 bases from J; junction bases left unmatched: 11. The CDR3 sequence is CASSSSSGTGREKLFF. DNA of the CDR3: TGTGCCAGCAGTTCCTCCTCGGGGACAGGGCGAGAAAAACTGTTTTTT. Full variable domain (remainder filled in from reference TRBV28 and TRBJ1-4): DVKVTQSSRYLVKRTGEKVFLECVQDMDHENMFWYRQDPGLGLRLIYFSYDVKMKEKGDIPEGYSVSREKKERFSLILESASTNQTSMYLCASSSSSGTGREKLFFGSGTQLSVL.

Comments on this clone: Other DNA sequences in this specimen translate into the identical CDR3. J is TRBJ1-4 and V is TRBV6-5, with D uncertain. This CDR3 spans 15 amino acids. Germline V gene data show CDR1 as MNHEY and CDR2 as SVGAGI. The V gene lost 5 bases and the J gene lost 0 bases, with 10 bases spanning the gap. The DNA of the CDR3 is TGTGCCAGCAGTCCCGGACCGGCAACTAATGAAAAACTGTTTTTT. This gives the protein CASSPGPATNEKLFF.

This sequence joins TRBV9 and TRBJ2-1, with 12 bases matching TRBD2. V shed 0 bases, J shed 8 bases, and the junction held 9 bases outside the gene matches. Per the germline V gene, CDR1 is SGDLS and CDR2 is YYNGEE. The CDR3 spans 17 residues. The CDR3: CASSVDPASGGEDEQFF. The CDR3 DNA sequence: TGTGCCAGCAGCGTAGATCCCGCTAGCGGGGGGGAGGATGAGCAGTTCTTC.

The V call is TRBV5-1, the J call TRBJ1-4, with D unresolved. CDR3 size: 13 residues. With 7 bases removed from V and 1 base from J, the gap between germline ends came to 8 bases. Germline V gene sequence: CDR1 SGHRS, CDR2 YFSETQ. CDR3 residues: CASARVTNEKLFF. The CDR3, as DNA: TGCGCCAGCGCGAGGGTAACTAATGAAAAACTGTTTTTT.

V is TRBV7-6 and J is TRBJ2-5, with 14 bases aligning to TRBD2. The CDR3 is 22 amino acids. Germline lookup yields CDR1 SGHVS and CDR2 FNYEAQ. Trimming cost V 5 bases and J 2 bases; bases outside gene matches: 22. The CDR3 DNA is TGTGCCAGCAGCCCAGGGCCTCCGACTAGCGGGGGGGGTACCGGGTATCAAGAGACCCAGTACTTC. Encoded protein: CASSPGPPTSGGGTGYQETQYF. The full variable domain, rest sourced from reference TRBV7-6 and TRBJ2-5, is GAGVSQSPRYKVTKRGQDVALRCDPISGHVSLYWYRQALGQGPEFLTYFNYEAQQDKSGLPNDRFSAERPEGSISTLTIQRTEQRDSAMYRCASSPGPPTSGGGTGYQETQYFGPGTRLLVL.

The chain joins TRBV28 to TRBJ1-5; the D is unclear. The CDR3 loop spans 12 amino acids. Between the trimmed V and J ends, which lost 6 bases and 7 bases, there was a span of 10 bases. Germline values: CDR1 MDHEN, CDR2 SYDVKM. The CDR3 is CASSLSVQPQHF. The CDR3 DNA follows: TGTGCCAGCAGCCTGTCCGTCCAGCCCCAGCATTTT.

This chain links TRBV20-1 with TRBJ1-4; 7 nucleotides line up with TRBD1. The CDR3 contains 11 residues. Per the germline V gene, CDR1 is DFQATT and CDR2 is SNEGSKA (reference sequence). The DNA for the CDR3 is TGCGGGGGACAGTCAAATGAAAAACTGTTTTTT. Encoded protein: CGGQSNEKLFF.

V and J are TRBV5-8 and TRBJ2-7, with 7 bases fitting TRBD1. Trimming took 5 bases from V and 4 from J; bases not matched to a gene: 12. Germline assignment: CDR1 SGHTS and CDR2 YDEGEE. This CDR3 has 15 amino acids. The CDR3 is CASRHLQGITYEQYF. In DNA form, the CDR3 reads TGTGCCAGCAGGCACCTACAGGGGATAACATACGAGCAGTACTTC.

V and J are TRBV21-1 and TRBJ2-1. TRBV21-1 is a listed pseudogene. This CDR3 has 10 residues. The CDR3 DNA reads as TGTGCCAGCGCCTCTAATGAGCAGTTCTTC. It codes for CASASNEQFF.

This sequence joins TRBV6-5 and TRBJ1-3; TRBD1 might be the D (6 bases). Trimming pared 11 bases from V and 0 bases from J, leaving 17 bases between. The V gene's germline CDR1 is MNHEY and CDR2 SVGAGI. This CDR3 region has 15 residues. CDR3 residues: CAGTGGGSSGNTIYF. In DNA form, the CDR3 reads TGTGCCGGCACCGGGGGCGGGAGCTCTGGAAACACCATATATTTT.

The genes are TRBV7-3 and TRBJ1-1; 8 bases are shared with TRBD1. The CDR3 has 14 amino acids. The V gene end was trimmed by 5 bases and the J gene end by 5 bases; junction bases not matched to a gene: 7. Germline V gives CDR1 SGHTA, CDR2 FQGTGA. The CDR3 coding sequence is TGTGCCAGCAGCACCCAGGGGGCTGGGACTGAAGCTTTCTTT. Encoded protein: CASSTQGAGTEAFF.

The chain links TRBV29-1 to TRBJ2-2; D perhaps matches TRBD1 (6 bases). Germline V gene lookup returns CDR1 SQVTM and CDR2 ANQGSEA. The CDR3 runs 12 residues. The V and J ends lost 4 bases and 5 bases respectively, with 8 bases between them. The CDR3 DNA is TGCAGCGTTGGGGGGCGGACCGGGGAGCTGTTTTTT. As protein: CSVGGRTGELFF.